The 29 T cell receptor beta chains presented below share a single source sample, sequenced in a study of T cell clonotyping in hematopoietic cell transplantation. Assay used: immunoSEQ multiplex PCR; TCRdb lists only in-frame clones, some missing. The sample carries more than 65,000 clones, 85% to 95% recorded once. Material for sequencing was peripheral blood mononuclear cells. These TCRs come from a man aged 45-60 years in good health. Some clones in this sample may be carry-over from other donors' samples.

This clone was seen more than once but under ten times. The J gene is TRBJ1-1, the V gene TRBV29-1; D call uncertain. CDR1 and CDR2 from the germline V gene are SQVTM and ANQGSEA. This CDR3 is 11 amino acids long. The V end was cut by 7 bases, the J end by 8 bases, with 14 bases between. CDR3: CSASDGREAFF. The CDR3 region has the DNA TGCAGCGCCTCTGACGGGAGGGAAGCTTTCTTT.

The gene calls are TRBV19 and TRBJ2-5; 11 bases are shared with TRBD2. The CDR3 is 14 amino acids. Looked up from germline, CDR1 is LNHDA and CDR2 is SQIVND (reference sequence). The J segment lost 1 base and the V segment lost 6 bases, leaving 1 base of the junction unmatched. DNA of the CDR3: TGTGCCAGTAGGACTAGCGGGGCCCAAGAGACCCAGTACTTC. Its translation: CASRTSGAQETQYF. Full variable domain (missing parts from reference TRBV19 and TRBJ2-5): DGGITQSPKYLFRKEGQNVTLSCEQNLNHDAMYWYRQDPGQGLRLIYYSQIVNDFQKGDIAEGYSVSREKKESFPLTVTSAQKNPTAFYLCASRTSGAQETQYFGPGTRLLVL.

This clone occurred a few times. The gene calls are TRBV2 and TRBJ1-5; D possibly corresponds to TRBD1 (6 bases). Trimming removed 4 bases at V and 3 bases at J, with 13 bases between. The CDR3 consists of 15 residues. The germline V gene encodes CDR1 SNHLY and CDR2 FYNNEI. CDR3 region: CASSAIGQYNQPQHF. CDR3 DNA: TGTGCCAGCAGTGCAATTGGACAGTACAATCAGCCCCAGCATTTT.

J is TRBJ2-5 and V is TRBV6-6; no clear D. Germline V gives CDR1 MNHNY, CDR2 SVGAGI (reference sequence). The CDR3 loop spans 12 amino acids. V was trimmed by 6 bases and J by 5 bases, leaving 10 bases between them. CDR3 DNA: TGTGCCAGCAGCCCAGGCACCGAGACCCAGTACTTC. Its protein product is CASSPGTETQYF.

CDR3 loop: CATSERVGGGTEAFF. The CDR3 DNA reads as TGTGCCACCAGCGAACGAGTCGGGGGGGGTACTGAAGCTTTCTTT. The rearrangement uses TRBV15 and TRBJ1-1, with D possibly matching TRBD1 (5 bases). The CDR3 has 15 amino acids. CDR1 and CDR2 from the germline V gene are LNHNV and YYDKDF (reference sequence). Trimming pared 5 bases from V and 5 bases from J, leaving 18 bases between.

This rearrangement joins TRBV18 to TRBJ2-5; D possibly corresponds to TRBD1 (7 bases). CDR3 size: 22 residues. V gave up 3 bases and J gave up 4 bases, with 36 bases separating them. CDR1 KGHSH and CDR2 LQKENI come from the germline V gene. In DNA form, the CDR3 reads TGTGCCAGCTCACCCGGTATCGTATCGACAGGGAGGCTCACCGGGCTGCGAGAGACCCAGTACTTC. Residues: CASSPGIVSTGRLTGLRETQYF.

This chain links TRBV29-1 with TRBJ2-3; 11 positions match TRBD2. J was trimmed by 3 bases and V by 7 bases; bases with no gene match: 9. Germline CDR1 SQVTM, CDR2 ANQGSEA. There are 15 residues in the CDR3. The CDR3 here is CSATSGMFLTDTQYF. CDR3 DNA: TGCAGCGCGACTAGCGGGATGTTCCTGACAGATACGCAGTATTTT.

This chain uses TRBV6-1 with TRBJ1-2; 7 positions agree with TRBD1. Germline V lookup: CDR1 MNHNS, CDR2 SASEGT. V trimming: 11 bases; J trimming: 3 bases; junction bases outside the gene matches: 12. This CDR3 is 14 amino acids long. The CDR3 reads CAARRQGSDYGYTF. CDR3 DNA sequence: TGTGCCGCCCGCCGACAGGGTTCCGACTATGGCTACACCTTC.

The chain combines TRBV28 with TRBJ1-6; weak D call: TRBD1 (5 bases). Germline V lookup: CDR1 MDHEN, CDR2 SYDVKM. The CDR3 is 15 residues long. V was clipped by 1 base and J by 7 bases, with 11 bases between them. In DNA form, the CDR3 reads TGTGCCAGCAGTTTATTCGACAGCAAGAATTCACCCCTCCACTTT. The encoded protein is CASSLFDSKNSPLHF.

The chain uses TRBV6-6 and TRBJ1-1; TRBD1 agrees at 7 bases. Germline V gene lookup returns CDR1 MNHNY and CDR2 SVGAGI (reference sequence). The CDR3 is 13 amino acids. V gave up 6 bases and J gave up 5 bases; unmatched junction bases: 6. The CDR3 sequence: CASRRQGVTEAFF. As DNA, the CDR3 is TGTGCCAGCAGGCGACAGGGTGTGACTGAAGCTTTCTTT.

The CDR3 region has the DNA TGTGCCAGCAGACTCGGCCCAACTAATGAAAAACTGTTTTTT. Protein: CASRLGPTNEKLFF. The chain joins TRBV6-1 to TRBJ1-4; D is unclear. V was pared by 6 bases and J by 0 bases, with 8 bases between. Per the germline V gene, CDR1 is MNHNS and CDR2 is SASEGT. This CDR3 is built from 14 residues.

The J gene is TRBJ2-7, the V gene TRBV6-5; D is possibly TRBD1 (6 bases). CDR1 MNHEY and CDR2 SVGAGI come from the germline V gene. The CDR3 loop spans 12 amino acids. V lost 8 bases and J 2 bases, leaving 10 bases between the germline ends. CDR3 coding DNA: TGTGCCAGCGGGGGCACTACCTACGAGCAGTACTTC. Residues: CASGGTTYEQYF.

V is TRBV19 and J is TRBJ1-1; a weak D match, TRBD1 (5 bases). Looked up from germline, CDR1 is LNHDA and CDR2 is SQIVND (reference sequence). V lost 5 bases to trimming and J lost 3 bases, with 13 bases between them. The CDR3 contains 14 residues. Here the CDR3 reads CASSRREWDTEAFF. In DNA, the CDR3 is TGTGCCAGTAGTCGCAGGGAATGGGACACTGAAGCTTTCTTT.

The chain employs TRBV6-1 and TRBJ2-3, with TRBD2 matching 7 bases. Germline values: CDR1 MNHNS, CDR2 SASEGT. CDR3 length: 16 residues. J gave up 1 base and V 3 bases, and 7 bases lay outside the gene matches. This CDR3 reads CASSDGRDYRTDTQYF. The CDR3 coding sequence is TGTGCCAGCAGTGACGGTAGGGACTACCGCACAGATACGCAGTATTTT.

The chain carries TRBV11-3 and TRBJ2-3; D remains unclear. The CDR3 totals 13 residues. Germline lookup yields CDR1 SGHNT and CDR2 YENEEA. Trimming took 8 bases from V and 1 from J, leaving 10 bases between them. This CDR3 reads CASRALGTDTQYF. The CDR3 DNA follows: TGTGCCAGCCGAGCGTTGGGCACAGATACGCAGTATTTT.

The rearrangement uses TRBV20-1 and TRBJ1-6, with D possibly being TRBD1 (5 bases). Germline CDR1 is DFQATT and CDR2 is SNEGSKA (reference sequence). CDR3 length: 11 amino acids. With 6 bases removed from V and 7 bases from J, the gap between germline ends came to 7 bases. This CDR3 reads CSAGGNSPLHF. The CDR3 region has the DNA TGCAGTGCGGGGGGAAATTCACCCCTCCACTTT.

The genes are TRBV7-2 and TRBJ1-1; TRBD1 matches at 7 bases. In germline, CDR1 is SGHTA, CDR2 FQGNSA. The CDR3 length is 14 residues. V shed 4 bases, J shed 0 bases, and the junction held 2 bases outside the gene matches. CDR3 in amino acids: CASSSGTVNTEAFF. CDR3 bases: TGTGCCAGCAGCTCAGGGACAGTGAACACTGAAGCTTTCTTT. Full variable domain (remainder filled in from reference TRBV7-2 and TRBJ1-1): GAGVSQSPSNKVTEKGKDVELRCDPISGHTALYWYRQSLGQGLEFLIYFQGNSAPDKSGLPSDRFSAERTGGSVSTLTIQRTQQEDSAVYLCASSSGTVNTEAFFGQGTRLTVV.

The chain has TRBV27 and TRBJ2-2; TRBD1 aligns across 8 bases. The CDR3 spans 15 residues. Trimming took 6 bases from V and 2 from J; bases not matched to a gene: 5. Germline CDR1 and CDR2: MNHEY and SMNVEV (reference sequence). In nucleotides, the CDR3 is TGTGCCAGCAGCCAGGGGGCGATTAACACCGGGGAGCTGTTTTTT. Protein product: CASSQGAINTGELFF.

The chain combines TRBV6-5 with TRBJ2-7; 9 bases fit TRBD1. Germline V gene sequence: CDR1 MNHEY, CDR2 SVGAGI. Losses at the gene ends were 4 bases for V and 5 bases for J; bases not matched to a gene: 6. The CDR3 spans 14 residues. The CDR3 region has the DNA TGTGCCAGCAGTTCCCGGGACAGGGCCCACGAGCAGTACTTC. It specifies CASSSRDRAHEQYF.

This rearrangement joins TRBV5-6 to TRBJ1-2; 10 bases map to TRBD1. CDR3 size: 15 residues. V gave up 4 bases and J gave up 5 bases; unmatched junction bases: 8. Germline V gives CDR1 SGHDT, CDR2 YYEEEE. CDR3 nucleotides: TGTGCCAGCAGCCCATGGACAGGGGGGACATATGGCTACACCTTC. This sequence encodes CASSPWTGGTYGYTF.

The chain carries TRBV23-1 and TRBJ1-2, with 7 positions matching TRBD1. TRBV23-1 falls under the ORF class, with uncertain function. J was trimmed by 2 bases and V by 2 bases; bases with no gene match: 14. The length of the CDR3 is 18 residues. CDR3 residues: CASSQIGQTTGYNYGYTF. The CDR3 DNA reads TGCGCCAGCAGTCAAATCGGGCAAACGACAGGGTACAACTATGGCTACACCTTC.

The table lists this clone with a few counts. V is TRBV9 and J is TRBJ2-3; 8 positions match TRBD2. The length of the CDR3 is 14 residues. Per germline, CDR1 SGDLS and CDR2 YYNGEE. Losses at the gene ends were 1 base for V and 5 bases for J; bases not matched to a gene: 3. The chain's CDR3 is CASSVLTSGDTQYF. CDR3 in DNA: TGTGCCAGCAGCGTATTAACTAGCGGAGATACGCAGTATTTT.

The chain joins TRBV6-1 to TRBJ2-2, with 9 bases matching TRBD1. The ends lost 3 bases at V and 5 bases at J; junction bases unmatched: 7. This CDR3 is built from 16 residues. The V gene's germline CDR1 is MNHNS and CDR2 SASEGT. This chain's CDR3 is CASSEQDRGGTGELFF. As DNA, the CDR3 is TGTGCCAGCAGTGAGCAGGACAGGGGAGGAACCGGGGAGCTGTTTTTT.

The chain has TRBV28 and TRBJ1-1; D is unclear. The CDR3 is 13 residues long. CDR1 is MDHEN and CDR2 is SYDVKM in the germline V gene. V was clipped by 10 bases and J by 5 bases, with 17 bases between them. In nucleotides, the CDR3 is TGTGCCACAAAAATATCAGCTTGGACTGAAGCTTTCTTT. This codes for CATKISAWTEAFF.

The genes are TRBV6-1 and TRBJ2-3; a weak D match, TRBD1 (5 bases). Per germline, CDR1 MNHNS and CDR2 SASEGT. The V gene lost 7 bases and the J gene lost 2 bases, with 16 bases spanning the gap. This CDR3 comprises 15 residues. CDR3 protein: CASIPTLGPTDTQYF. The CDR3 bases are TGTGCCAGCATCCCTACCTTGGGGCCCACAGATACGCAGTATTTT.

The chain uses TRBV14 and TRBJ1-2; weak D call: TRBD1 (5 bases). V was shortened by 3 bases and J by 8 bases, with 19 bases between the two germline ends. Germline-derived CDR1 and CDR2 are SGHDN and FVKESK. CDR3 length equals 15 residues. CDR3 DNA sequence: TGTGCCAGCAGCCACCGCTTGTCGGGGCTGCGGGGCTACACCTTC. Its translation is CASSHRLSGLRGYTF.

The CDR3: CASSAPTAKETQYF. CDR3 sequence (DNA): TGTGCCAGCAGCGCCCCGACAGCGAAAGAGACCCAGTACTTC. The chain recombines TRBV9 with TRBJ2-5, with D possibly matching TRBD1 (5 bases). V gave up 3 bases and J gave up 3 bases, with 12 bases separating them. Germline CDR1 is SGDLS and CDR2 is YYNGEE. The CDR3 loop spans 14 amino acids.

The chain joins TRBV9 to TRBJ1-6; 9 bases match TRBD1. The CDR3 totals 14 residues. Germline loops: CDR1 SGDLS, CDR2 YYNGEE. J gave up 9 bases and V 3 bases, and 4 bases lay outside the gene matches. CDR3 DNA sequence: TGTGCCAGCAGCGAACAGGGGGCCGGTTCACCCCTCCACTTT. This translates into CASSEQGAGSPLHF.

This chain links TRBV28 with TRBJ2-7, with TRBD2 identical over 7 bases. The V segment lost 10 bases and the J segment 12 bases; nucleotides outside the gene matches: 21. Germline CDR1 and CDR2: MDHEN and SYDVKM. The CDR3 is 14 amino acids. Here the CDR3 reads CAIQSQEAGRVPYF. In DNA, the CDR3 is TGTGCCATCCAGTCGCAGGAGGCAGGGAGGGTACCGTACTTC.